This T cell receptor (beta chain) was sequenced in a study of blood T cell repertoires in COVID-19. This clone turned up a few times. Trimming removed 2 bases at V and 3 bases at J, with 11 bases between. The CDR3 length is 14 residues. Germline V gene sequence: CDR1 LNHDA, CDR2 SQIVND (reference sequence). Original methodology: The authors estimated nucleated cell counts from reference gene primer amplification. Profiling relied on immunoSEQ multiplex PCR, and the TCRdb table lists in-frame clones only, not all of them. V and J calls and clone size are given by that table; D and trimming were obtained from the DNA. The table lists roughly 240,000 clones, more than 85% of them singletons.

This sequence joins TRBV19 and TRBJ2-7; D gene uncertain. The sequence derives from a man between 18 and 29 years old with active or convalescent COVID-19. The sequencing input was peripheral blood. The CDR3 reads CASSINHRSYEQYF. The CDR3, as DNA: TGTGCCAGTAGTATAAATCACAGAAGCTACGAGCAGTACTTC.